This T cell receptor (beta chain) was documented in a study of T cell clones after liver transplantation. Overall study context: Tolerance: complete withdrawal held at least one year, liver enzymes staying within twice normal. Draws occurred before transplant, before withdrawal, and after complete or failed withdrawal. Study-level points and caveats: A larger donor-reactive than third-party decline suggested partial antigen-specific deletion.

The germline gives CDR1 SGDLS, CDR2 YYNGEE. V dropped 5 bases and J dropped 5 bases, with 13 bases sitting between them. The CDR3 has 13 residues. As for this clone: The antigen remains undetermined.

Clones were sequenced by immunoSEQ multiplex PCR, and TCRdb holds only the in-frame ones, with some missing. The sample shows about 74,000 clones, 80% of them seen only once. The chain carries TRBV9 and TRBJ2-5, with no clear D. The sequences come from CD4+ T cells from blood, collected before liver transplant. The TCR was taken from a human donor who received a liver transplant. The CDR3 region has the DNA TGTGCCAGCAGTCGACGGGTTAGGGAGACCCAGTACTTC. It translates to CASSRRVRETQYF.